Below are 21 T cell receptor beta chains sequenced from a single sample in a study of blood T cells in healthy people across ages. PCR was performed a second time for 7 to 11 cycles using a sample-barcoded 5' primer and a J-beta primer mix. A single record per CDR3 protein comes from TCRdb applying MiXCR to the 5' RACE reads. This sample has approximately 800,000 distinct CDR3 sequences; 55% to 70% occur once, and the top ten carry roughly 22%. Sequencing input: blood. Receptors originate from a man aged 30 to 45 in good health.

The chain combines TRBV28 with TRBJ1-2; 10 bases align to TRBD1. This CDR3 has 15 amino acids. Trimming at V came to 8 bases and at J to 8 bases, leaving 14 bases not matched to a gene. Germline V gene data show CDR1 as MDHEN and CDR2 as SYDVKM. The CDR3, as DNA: TGTGCCAGCTGGGATGCCGGGACAGGGGTTGTAGGCTACACCTTC. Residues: CASWDAGTGVVGYTF.

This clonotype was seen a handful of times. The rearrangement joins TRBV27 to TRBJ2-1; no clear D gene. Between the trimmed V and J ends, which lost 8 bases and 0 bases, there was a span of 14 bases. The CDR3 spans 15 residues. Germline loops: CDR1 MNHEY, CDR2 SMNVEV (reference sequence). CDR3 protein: CASGAGGSSYNEQFF. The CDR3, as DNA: TGTGCCAGCGGTGCTGGCGGTAGCTCCTACAATGAGCAGTTCTTC.

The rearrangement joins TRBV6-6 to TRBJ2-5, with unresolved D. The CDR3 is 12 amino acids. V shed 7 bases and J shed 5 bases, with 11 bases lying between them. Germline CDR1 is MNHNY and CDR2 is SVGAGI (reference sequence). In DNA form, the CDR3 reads TGTGCCAGCACCCCTAGTGTGGAGACCCAGTACTTC. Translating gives CASTPSVETQYF.

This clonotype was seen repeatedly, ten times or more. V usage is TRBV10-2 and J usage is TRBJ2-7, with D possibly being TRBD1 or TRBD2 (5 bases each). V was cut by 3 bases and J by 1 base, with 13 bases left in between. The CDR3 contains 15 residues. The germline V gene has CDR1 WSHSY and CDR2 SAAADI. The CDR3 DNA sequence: TGCGCCAGCAGTGATACCGGGACCCTGTCCTACGAGCAGTACTTC. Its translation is CASSDTGTLSYEQYF.

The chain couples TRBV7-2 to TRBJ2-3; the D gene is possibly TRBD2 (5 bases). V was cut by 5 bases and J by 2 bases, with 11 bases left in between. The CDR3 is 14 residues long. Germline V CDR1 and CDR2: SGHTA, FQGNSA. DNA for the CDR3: TGTGCCAGCAGCCCGGGGTCCCACACAGATACGCAGTATTTT. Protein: CASSPGSHTDTQYF.

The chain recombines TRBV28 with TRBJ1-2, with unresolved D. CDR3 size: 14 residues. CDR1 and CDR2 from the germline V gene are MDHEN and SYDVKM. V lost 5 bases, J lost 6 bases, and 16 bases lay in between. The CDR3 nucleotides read TGTGCCAGCAGTAGTCTGAGTTTGGGTAATGGCTACACCTTC. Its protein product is CASSSLSLGNGYTF.

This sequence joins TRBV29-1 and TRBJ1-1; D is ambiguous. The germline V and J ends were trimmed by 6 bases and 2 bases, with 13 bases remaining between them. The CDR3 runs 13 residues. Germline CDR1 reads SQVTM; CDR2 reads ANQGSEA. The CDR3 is CSVTPQTNTEAFF. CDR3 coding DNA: TGCAGCGTGACCCCTCAGACTAACACTGAAGCTTTCTTT.

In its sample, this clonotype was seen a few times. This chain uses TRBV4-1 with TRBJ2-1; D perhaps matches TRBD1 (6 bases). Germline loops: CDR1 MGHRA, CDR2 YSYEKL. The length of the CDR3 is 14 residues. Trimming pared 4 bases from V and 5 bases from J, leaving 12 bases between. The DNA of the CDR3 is TGCGCCAGCAGCCGCGCCCCAGGGGACAATGAGCAGTTCTTC. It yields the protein CASSRAPGDNEQFF.

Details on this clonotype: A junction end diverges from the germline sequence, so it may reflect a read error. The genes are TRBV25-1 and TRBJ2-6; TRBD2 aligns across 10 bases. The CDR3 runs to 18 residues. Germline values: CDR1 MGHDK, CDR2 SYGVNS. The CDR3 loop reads CTSSEYASGGTGANVLTF. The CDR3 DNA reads TGTACCAGCAGTGAATATGCTAGCGGGGGTACTGGGGCCAACGTCCTGACTTTC.

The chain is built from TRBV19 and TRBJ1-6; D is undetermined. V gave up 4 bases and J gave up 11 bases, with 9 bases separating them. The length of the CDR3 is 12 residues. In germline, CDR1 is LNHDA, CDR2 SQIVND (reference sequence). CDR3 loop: CASSTVATPLHF. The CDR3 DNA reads TGTGCCAGTAGTACAGTCGCGACACCCCTCCACTTT.

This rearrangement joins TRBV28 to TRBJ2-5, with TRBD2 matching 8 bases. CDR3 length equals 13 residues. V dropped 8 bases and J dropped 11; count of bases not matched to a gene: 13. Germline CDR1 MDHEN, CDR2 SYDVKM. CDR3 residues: CASVGRALSFQYF. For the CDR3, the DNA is TGTGCCAGCGTCGGGAGGGCCTTAAGTTTTCAGTACTTC.

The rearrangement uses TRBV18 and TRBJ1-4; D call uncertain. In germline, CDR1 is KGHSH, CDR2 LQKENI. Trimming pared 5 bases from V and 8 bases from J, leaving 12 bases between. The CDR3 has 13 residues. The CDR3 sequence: CASSAWVDEKLFF. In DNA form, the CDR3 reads TGTGCCAGCTCAGCTTGGGTCGACGAAAAACTGTTTTTT.

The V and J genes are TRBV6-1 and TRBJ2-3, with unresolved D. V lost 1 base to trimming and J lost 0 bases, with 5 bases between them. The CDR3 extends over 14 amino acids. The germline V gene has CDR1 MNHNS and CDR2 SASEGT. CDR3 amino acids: CASSEDGSTDTQYF. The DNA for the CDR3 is TGTGCCAGCAGTGAAGATGGCAGCACAGATACGCAGTATTTT.

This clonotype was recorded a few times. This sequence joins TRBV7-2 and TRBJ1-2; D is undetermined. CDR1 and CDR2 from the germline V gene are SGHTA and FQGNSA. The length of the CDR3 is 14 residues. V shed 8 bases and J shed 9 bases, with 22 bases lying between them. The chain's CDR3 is CASVPRPADISYTF. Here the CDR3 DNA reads TGTGCCAGCGTCCCCCGGCCCGCAGATATAAGCTACACCTTC. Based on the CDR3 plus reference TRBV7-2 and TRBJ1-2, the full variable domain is GAGVSQSPSNKVTEKGKDVELRCDPISGHTALYWYRQSLGQGLEFLIYFQGNSAPDKSGLPSDRFSAERTGGSVSTLTIQRTQQEDSAVYLCASVPRPADISYTFGSGTRLTVV.

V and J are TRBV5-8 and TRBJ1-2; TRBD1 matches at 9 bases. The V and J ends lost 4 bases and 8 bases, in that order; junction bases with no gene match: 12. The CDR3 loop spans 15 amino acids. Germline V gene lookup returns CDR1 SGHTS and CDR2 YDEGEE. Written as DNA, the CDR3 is TGTGCCAGCAGCACCCGGACAGGGGAAATGTGGGGCTACACCTTC. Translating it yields CASSTRTGEMWGYTF.

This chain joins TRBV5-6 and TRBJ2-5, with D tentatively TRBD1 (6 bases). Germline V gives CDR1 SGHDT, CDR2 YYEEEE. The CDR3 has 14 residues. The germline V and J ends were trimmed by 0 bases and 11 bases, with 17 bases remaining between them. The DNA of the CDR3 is TGTGCCAGCAGCTTGGGGACAGCCTACGTGGAGCAGTACTTC. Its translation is CASSLGTAYVEQYF.

The CDR3 loop is CASSPRDRGQETQYF. The CDR3 coding sequence is TGTGCCAGCAGTCCCCGGGACAGGGGGCAAGAGACCCAGTACTTC. The rearrangement joins TRBV12-3 or TRBV12-4 to TRBJ2-5; 11 nucleotides align to TRBD1. The length of the CDR3 is 15 residues. V shed 5 bases, J shed 2 bases, and the junction held 4 bases outside the gene matches.

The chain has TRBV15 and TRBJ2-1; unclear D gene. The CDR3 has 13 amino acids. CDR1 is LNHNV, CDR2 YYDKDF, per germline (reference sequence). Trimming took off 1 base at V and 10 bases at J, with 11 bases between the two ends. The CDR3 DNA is TGTGCCACCAGCAGAGGAGTAGGTGCGGAGCAGTTCTTC. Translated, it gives CATSRGVGAEQFF.

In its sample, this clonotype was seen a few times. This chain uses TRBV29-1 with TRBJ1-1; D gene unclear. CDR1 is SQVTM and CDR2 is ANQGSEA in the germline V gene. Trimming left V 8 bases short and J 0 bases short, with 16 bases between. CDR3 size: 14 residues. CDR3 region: CSIPKVGMNTEAFF. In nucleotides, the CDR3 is TGCAGCATTCCGAAGGTCGGAATGAACACTGAAGCTTTCTTT.

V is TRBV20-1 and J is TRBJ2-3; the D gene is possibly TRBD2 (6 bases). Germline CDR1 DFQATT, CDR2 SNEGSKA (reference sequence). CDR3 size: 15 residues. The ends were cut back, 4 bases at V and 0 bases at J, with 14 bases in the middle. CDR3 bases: TGCAGTGCTAACTCCGGAGGGCAGAGCACAGATACGCAGTATTTT. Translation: CSANSGGQSTDTQYF.

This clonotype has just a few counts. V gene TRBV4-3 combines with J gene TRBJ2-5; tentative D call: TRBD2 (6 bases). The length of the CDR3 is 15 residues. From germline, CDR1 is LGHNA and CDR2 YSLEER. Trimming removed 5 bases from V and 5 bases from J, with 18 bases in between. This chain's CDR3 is CASSGRLGVAETQYF. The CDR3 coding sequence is TGCGCCAGCAGCGGCCGACTAGGGGTCGCGGAGACCCAGTACTTC.